This TCR beta chain was identified during a study of blood T cells in healthy people across ages. Looking at the study overall: Template switching retrieved approximately one barcoded beta molecule for each two T cells.

It was with a sample-barcoded 5' primer and a J-beta primer mix that a second PCR of roughly 7 to 11 cycles was run. TCRdb used MiXCR to reprocess the 5' RACE reads, holding one entry per CDR3 protein. The profile shows more than 1 million distinct CDR3 sequences, 35% to 55% of them singletons. Findings and limits, study-wide: Researchers deemed the diversity estimates from one million T cells underestimates. No conclusive comparison of naive versus antigen-experienced cells was possible with unsorted PBMCs.

Extraction yielded at least 5 micrograms of total RNA per sample. Notes on this clonotype: What it binds is unknown.

The length of the CDR3 is 13 residues. Germline CDR1 is SGHTA and CDR2 is FQGNSA. V was pared by 5 bases and J by 4 bases, with 11 bases between. The receptor comes from a woman aged 60-75 years in good health. This chain links TRBV7-2 with TRBJ1-1, with D hard to call. The specimen was blood. In DNA, the CDR3 is TGTGCCAGCAGCCGGATCTTTAGCACTGAAGCTTTCTTT. It translates to CASSRIFSTEAFF.